This T cell receptor (beta chain) stems from a study of T-cell reconstitution after alpha-beta-depleted transplantation in children. This clonotype showed up many times. TCRbeta library construction was performed incorporating unique molecular identifiers. Via MiXCR, TCRdb re-called the PCR reads, giving one row per CDR3 protein. The sample consists of some 600,000 distinct CDR3 sequences, 16% of them appearing once. The germline V and J ends were trimmed by 2 bases and 0 bases, with 8 bases remaining between them. CDR1 and CDR2 from the germline V gene are MNHEY and SVGAGI. The CDR3 length is 16 residues.

V and J are TRBV6-5 and TRBJ1-6; D is uncertain. Material: PBMCs from the stem cell graft donor, obtained from the stem cell graft. This clonotype was sampled from a human donor who donated a stem cell graft to a child with acute myeloid leukemia. CDR3 sequence (DNA): TGTGCCAGCAGTTACCTCTTGAGCTCCTATAATTCACCCCTCCACTTT. It is translated as CASSYLLSSYNSPLHF.